These T cell receptor beta chains were read from a single sample in a study of post-analysis software for immune sequencing data. TCRdb called the PCR reads again in MiXCR, with one record for every CDR3 protein. This sample has hundreds of thousands of distinct CDR3 sequences; less than 40% occur once, and the top ten carry around 15%. Sequencing was performed on blood. Every receptor here comes from a girl aged 5-17 years with multiple sclerosis. CDR3s include the opening cysteine and the closing phenylalanine or tryptophan. Fields, in order: V gene, J gene, D gene, CDR3 length, clone size, CDR3 DNA, CDR3 protein. D genes are given only for firm matches. Rows give clone size only sometimes, using once, few, many, or a class for an expanded clone.

v_gene: TRBV5-5; j_gene: TRBJ2-7; d_gene: -; len: 16; abundance: few; CDR3nt: TGTGCCAGCAGCTTGGCCCCCGGGGGGCAGTACTACGAGCAGTACTTC; CDR3aa: CASSLAPGGQYYEQYF
v_gene: TRBV5-1; j_gene: TRBJ2-5; d_gene: -; len: 15; abundance: few; CDR3nt: TGCGCCAGCAGCAACGGTTGGAGCGCCCAAGAGACCCAGTACTTC; CDR3aa: CASSNGWSAQETQYF
v_gene: TRBV7-2; j_gene: TRBJ1-1; d_gene: -; len: 14; abundance: few; CDR3nt: TGTGCCAGCAGCTTAGTGGAGGCAGGAGGTGAAGCTTTCTTT; CDR3aa: CASSLVEAGGEAFF
v_gene: TRBV11-2; j_gene: TRBJ2-1; d_gene: -; len: 16; abundance: -; CDR3nt: TGTGCCAGCAGCTTGCTTAGGGGGCGGACTAGCAATGAGCAGTTCTTC; CDR3aa: CASSLLRGRTSNEQFF
v_gene: TRBV6-2/TRBV6-3; j_gene: TRBJ1-1; d_gene: -; len: 13; abundance: -; CDR3nt: TGTGCCAGCAGTTACGCCAGGGGTACTGAAGCTTTCTTT; CDR3aa: CASSYARGTEAFF
v_gene: TRBV20-1; j_gene: TRBJ2-5; d_gene: -; len: 13; abundance: -; CDR3nt: TGCAGTGCTCGGAAGGGGGGTGGAGAGACCCAGTACTTC; CDR3aa: CSARKGGGETQYF
v_gene: TRBV4-1; j_gene: TRBJ1-5; d_gene: TRBD1; len: 14; abundance: -; CDR3nt: TGCGCCAGCAGCGGACAGGTCAGCAATCAGCCCCAGCATTTT; CDR3aa: CASSGQVSNQPQHF
v_gene: TRBV20-1; j_gene: TRBJ1-2; d_gene: -; len: 10; abundance: -; CDR3nt: TGCAGTACTAGCCAGCGGGGCTACACCTTC; CDR3aa: CSTSQRGYTF
v_gene: TRBV5-1; j_gene: TRBJ2-5; d_gene: -; len: 14; abundance: few; CDR3nt: TGCGCCAGCAGCTTGAGGCCGACCCAAGAGACCCAGTACTTC; CDR3aa: CASSLRPTQETQYF
v_gene: TRBV20-1; j_gene: TRBJ2-3; d_gene: TRBD2; len: 14; abundance: few; CDR3nt: TGCAGTGCTGAAAGCGGGGGGGCTTCAGATACGCAGTATTTT; CDR3aa: CSAESGGASDTQYF
v_gene: TRBV7-2; j_gene: TRBJ2-3; d_gene: -; len: 15; abundance: -; CDR3nt: TGTGCCAGCAGCCTCAAGTTGGGGCGCACAGATACGCAGTATTTT; CDR3aa: CASSLKLGRTDTQYF
v_gene: TRBV7-8; j_gene: TRBJ2-4; d_gene: -; len: 21; abundance: -; CDR3nt: TGTGCCAGCAGCTTAAGCTCTGTTGAGTCCTCGACCGCGCTAGCCAAAAACATTCAGTACTTC; CDR3aa: CASSLSSVESSTALAKNIQYF
v_gene: TRBV20-1; j_gene: TRBJ2-5; d_gene: TRBD2; len: 12; abundance: -; CDR3nt: TGCAGTACTAAGCGGGGGCAAGAGACCCAGTACTTC; CDR3aa: CSTKRGQETQYF
v_gene: TRBV12-3/TRBV12-4; j_gene: TRBJ2-1; d_gene: -; len: 11; abundance: few; CDR3nt: TGTGCCAGCAGCCAAAACAATGAGCAGTTCTTC; CDR3aa: CASSQNNEQFF
v_gene: TRBV30; j_gene: TRBJ2-6; d_gene: -; len: 18; abundance: -; CDR3nt: TGTGCCTGGAGCGAATGGGGGGACGTTATCTCTGGGGCCAACGTCCTGACTTTC; CDR3aa: CAWSEWGDVISGANVLTF
v_gene: TRBV6-2/TRBV6-3; j_gene: TRBJ2-7; d_gene: -; len: 12; abundance: -; CDR3nt: TGTGCCAGCAGGGAAGGCAAGGACGAGCAGTACTTC; CDR3aa: CASREGKDEQYF
v_gene: TRBV5-1; j_gene: TRBJ2-2; d_gene: -; len: 14; abundance: few; CDR3nt: TGCGCCAGCAGCTTTCAGGGGAGCACCGGGGAGCTGTTTTTT; CDR3aa: CASSFQGSTGELFF
v_gene: TRBV5-1; j_gene: TRBJ1-5; d_gene: TRBD1; len: 14; abundance: few; CDR3nt: TGCGCCAGCAGCCGAACACAGGGGGATCAGCCCCAGCATTTT; CDR3aa: CASSRTQGDQPQHF
v_gene: TRBV4-2; j_gene: TRBJ2-1; d_gene: -; len: 15; abundance: -; CDR3nt: TGTGCCAGCAGCCGAGGTCCGATCTCCTACAATGAGCAGTTCTTC; CDR3aa: CASSRGPISYNEQFF
v_gene: TRBV9; j_gene: TRBJ2-1; d_gene: TRBD2; len: 12; abundance: few; CDR3nt: TGTGCCAGCAGCCGGACTAGCGATGAGCAGTTCTTC; CDR3aa: CASSRTSDEQFF
v_gene: TRBV11-2; j_gene: TRBJ2-5; d_gene: -; len: 15; abundance: -; CDR3nt: TGTACCAGCAGCTCCGTAAAGGGGTACCAAGAGACCCAGTACTTC; CDR3aa: CTSSSVKGYQETQYF
v_gene: TRBV9; j_gene: TRBJ2-3; d_gene: -; len: 15; abundance: -; CDR3nt: TGTGCCAGCAGCGTGATGGAGCCAGGGGCAGATACGCGGTATTTT; CDR3aa: CASSVMEPGADTRYF
v_gene: TRBV11-1; j_gene: TRBJ2-5; d_gene: -; len: 16; abundance: -; CDR3nt: TGTGCCAGCAGCTTAGCCGGGACTGGGGTTACTCAGACCCAGTACTTC; CDR3aa: CASSLAGTGVTQTQYF
v_gene: TRBV28; j_gene: TRBJ2-7; d_gene: TRBD1; len: 14; abundance: few; CDR3nt: TGTGCCAGCAGTTTCGGGACAGCCTCCTACGAGCAGTACTTC; CDR3aa: CASSFGTASYEQYF
v_gene: TRBV4-2; j_gene: TRBJ1-6; d_gene: TRBD1; len: 15; abundance: -; CDR3nt: TGTGCCAGCAGCCAACGGGACAGGATTGATCCACCCCTCCACTTT; CDR3aa: CASSQRDRIDPPLHF
v_gene: TRBV7-9; j_gene: TRBJ2-5; d_gene: -; len: 15; abundance: -; CDR3nt: TGTGCCAGCGGGGCACGTGGGGTGTACCAAGAGACCCAGTACTTC; CDR3aa: CASGARGVYQETQYF
v_gene: TRBV5-1; j_gene: TRBJ1-5; d_gene: TRBD1; len: 15; abundance: many; CDR3nt: TGCGCCAGCAGCTTCACAGGGGATAGCAATCAGCCCCAGCATTTT; CDR3aa: CASSFTGDSNQPQHF
v_gene: TRBV20-1; j_gene: TRBJ1-5; d_gene: -; len: 14; abundance: few; CDR3nt: TGCAGTGCTAGACAGGGATTGAGCAATCAGCCCCAGCATTTT; CDR3aa: CSARQGLSNQPQHF
v_gene: TRBV4-1; j_gene: TRBJ1-6; d_gene: -; len: 19; abundance: -; CDR3nt: TGCGCCAGCAGCCAAGTGAGGGCAGGGGACCGGTCCTATAATTCACCCCTCCACTTT; CDR3aa: CASSQVRAGDRSYNSPLHF
v_gene: TRBV5-1; j_gene: TRBJ2-3; d_gene: -; len: 14; abundance: few; CDR3nt: TGCGCCAGCAGCTGGGAGGCACTCACAGATACGCAGTATTTT; CDR3aa: CASSWEALTDTQYF
v_gene: TRBV20-1; j_gene: TRBJ2-2; d_gene: TRBD2; len: 18; abundance: -; CDR3nt: TGCAGTGCTAGAGCTAGCGGGGGGGCTTTTTATAACACCGGGGAGCTGTTTTTT; CDR3aa: CSARASGGAFYNTGELFF
v_gene: TRBV7-8; j_gene: TRBJ1-2; d_gene: TRBD1; len: 13; abundance: few; CDR3nt: TGTGCCAGCAGCTTTCGGACAGGGTCTGGCTACACCTTC; CDR3aa: CASSFRTGSGYTF
v_gene: TRBV7-2; j_gene: TRBJ2-7; d_gene: TRBD2; len: 14; abundance: few; CDR3nt: TGTGCCAGCAGCTTCGCGCGGGGGTACTACGAGCAGTACTTC; CDR3aa: CASSFARGYYEQYF
v_gene: TRBV15; j_gene: TRBJ1-5; d_gene: -; len: 14; abundance: -; CDR3nt: TGTGCCACCAGCATAGACGGTGGCAATCAGCCCCAGCATTTT; CDR3aa: CATSIDGGNQPQHF
v_gene: TRBV18; j_gene: TRBJ1-2; d_gene: -; len: 13; abundance: -; CDR3nt: TGTGCCGGCTCACCACAAGGGAACTATGGCTACACCTTC; CDR3aa: CAGSPQGNYGYTF
v_gene: TRBV30; j_gene: TRBJ1-1; d_gene: -; len: 13; abundance: -; CDR3nt: TGTGCCTGGAGTCTTGGGCCGGGCGCTGAAGCTTTCTTT; CDR3aa: CAWSLGPGAEAFF
v_gene: TRBV18; j_gene: TRBJ2-1; d_gene: -; len: 14; abundance: -; CDR3nt: TGTGCCAGCTCACCACCTATACAGCACAATGAGCAGTTCTTC; CDR3aa: CASSPPIQHNEQFF
v_gene: TRBV5-1; j_gene: TRBJ2-7; d_gene: -; len: 15; abundance: -; CDR3nt: TGCGCCAGCAGCTATGCGGGTAAGGCCACCTACGAGCAGTACTTC; CDR3aa: CASSYAGKATYEQYF
v_gene: TRBV29-1; j_gene: TRBJ2-5; d_gene: -; len: 15; abundance: few; CDR3nt: TGCAGCGTTGAAGGGAAGTGGTTGGACCCTGGGGGCCAGTACTTC; CDR3aa: CSVEGKWLDPGGQYF
v_gene: TRBV2; j_gene: TRBJ1-6; d_gene: TRBD1; len: 16; abundance: -; CDR3nt: TGTGCCAGCAGGGCACAGGGGGGTCGAAATATCTCACCCCTCCACTTT; CDR3aa: CASRAQGGRNISPLHF
v_gene: TRBV5-5; j_gene: TRBJ1-2; d_gene: -; len: 12; abundance: few; CDR3nt: TGTGCCAGCAGCCCCCAGGTATTTGGCTACACCTTC; CDR3aa: CASSPQVFGYTF
v_gene: TRBV7-9; j_gene: TRBJ2-7; d_gene: TRBD1; len: 15; abundance: -; CDR3nt: TGTGCCAGCAGCTCCTCCGGGACAGGGGGCGTCGAGCAGTACTTC; CDR3aa: CASSSSGTGGVEQYF
v_gene: TRBV6-2/TRBV6-3; j_gene: TRBJ1-4; d_gene: -; len: 15; abundance: -; CDR3nt: TGTGCCAGCAGTGGAATTGGGAACGGTAATGAAAAACTGTTTTTT; CDR3aa: CASSGIGNGNEKLFF
v_gene: TRBV4-1; j_gene: TRBJ2-1; d_gene: -; len: 16; abundance: -; CDR3nt: TGCGCCAGCAGCCAAAACGCAGGAGGGGCGCGGAATGAGCAGTTCTTC; CDR3aa: CASSQNAGGARNEQFF
v_gene: TRBV11-2; j_gene: TRBJ1-1; d_gene: -; len: 14; abundance: few; CDR3nt: TGTGCCAGCAGCTTAGGGGGCTGGGACACTGAAGCTTTCTTT; CDR3aa: CASSLGGWDTEAFF
v_gene: TRBV4-1; j_gene: TRBJ2-5; d_gene: -; len: 17; abundance: -; CDR3nt: TGCACCAGCAGCCAAGAACAGGGCACCAACCCCCGGGAGACCCAGTACTTC; CDR3aa: CTSSQEQGTNPRETQYF
v_gene: TRBV10-2; j_gene: TRBJ2-3; d_gene: -; len: 17; abundance: -; CDR3nt: TGCGCCAGCAGTGAACCTAGCAGTTCCTTCTACACAGATACGCAGTATTTT; CDR3aa: CASSEPSSSFYTDTQYF
v_gene: TRBV12-3/TRBV12-4; j_gene: TRBJ2-6; d_gene: -; len: 15; abundance: -; CDR3nt: TGTGCCAGCAGTTTTGGCGGCGCAGGGGCCAACGTCCTGACTTTC; CDR3aa: CASSFGGAGANVLTF
v_gene: TRBV7-9; j_gene: TRBJ2-7; d_gene: -; len: 16; abundance: few; CDR3nt: TGTGCCAGCAGCAGCTTATTTAGAGACAGCCTTTACGAGCAGTACTTC; CDR3aa: CASSSLFRDSLYEQYF
v_gene: TRBV12-3/TRBV12-4; j_gene: TRBJ2-5; d_gene: TRBD2; len: 13; abundance: -; CDR3nt: TGTGCCAGCATTCATAGCGGGGAAGAGACCCAGTACTTC; CDR3aa: CASIHSGEETQYF
v_gene: TRBV7-3; j_gene: TRBJ2-3; d_gene: TRBD1; len: 15; abundance: -; CDR3nt: TGTGCCAGCAGCCCGACAGGGGGATTCACAGATACGCAGTATTTT; CDR3aa: CASSPTGGFTDTQYF
v_gene: TRBV7-3; j_gene: TRBJ2-3; d_gene: -; len: 15; abundance: once; CDR3nt: TGTGCCAGCAGCCCGTCGGGGGGCCCAGGAGATACGCAGTATTTT; CDR3aa: CASSPSGGPGDTQYF
v_gene: TRBV7-9; j_gene: TRBJ2-1; d_gene: TRBD2; len: 19; abundance: many; CDR3nt: TGTGCCAGCAGCGTCCGGACTAGCGGGGGGATCAGCTCCTACAATGAGCAGTTCTTC; CDR3aa: CASSVRTSGGISSYNEQFF